This passage covers 7 T cell receptor beta chains from one sample sequenced in a study of blood T cells in healthy people across ages. Primers used in a second PCR of roughly 6 to 12 cycles were a sample-barcoded 5' primer and a J-beta primer mix. One entry per CDR3 protein, called by TCRdb with MiXCR from the 5' RACE reads. Of over 1,500,000 distinct CDR3 sequences in the sample, about 50% were seen once. Sequencing used blood. These receptor sequences come from a woman aged 40 to 50 in good health.

This clonotype was counted between two and nine times. V is TRBV5-6 and J is TRBJ2-7; possibly TRBD1 for D (5 bases). This CDR3 spans 15 amino acids. V was shortened by 0 bases and J by 2 bases, with 12 bases between the two germline ends. The germline V gene has CDR1 SGHDT and CDR2 YYEEEE. The CDR3 protein is CASSLGRGRPYEQYF. For the CDR3, the DNA is TGTGCCAGCAGCTTGGGTAGGGGAAGGCCCTACGAGCAGTACTTC.

This clonotype was detected once. The chain combines TRBV25-1 with TRBJ2-7; possibly TRBD1 for D (5 bases). Judging by the DNA end, TRBJ2-5 fits better; the J call may be wrong. The CDR3 is 16 residues long. From germline, CDR1 is MGHDK and CDR2 SYGVNS. Written as DNA, the CDR3 is TGTGCCAGCAGTGACCTCGCTCAGGGCTTGCCGTGGACCCAGTACTTC. This sequence encodes CASSDLAQGLPWTQYF.

The V and J genes are TRBV7-6 and TRBJ2-1; TRBD2 matches 16 bases. J gave up 2 bases and V 4 bases, and 2 bases lay outside the gene matches. The length of the CDR3 is 17 residues. Germline V CDR1 and CDR2: SGHVS, FNYEAQ. CDR3 protein: CASSWGTSGGAYNEQFF. In nucleotides, the CDR3 is TGTGCCAGCAGCTGGGGGACTAGCGGGGGGGCCTACAATGAGCAGTTCTTC.

The chain couples TRBV7-8 to TRBJ2-7; 11 bases agree with TRBD2. The CDR3 extends over 17 amino acids. Germline assignment: CDR1 SGHVS and CDR2 FQNEAQ. Losses at the gene ends were 0 bases for V and 2 bases for J; bases not matched to a gene: 6. This CDR3 reads CASSLARLAGRAYEQYF. CDR3 nucleotides: TGTGCCAGCAGCTTAGCCCGACTAGCGGGGAGGGCCTACGAGCAGTACTTC.

As for this clonotype: Sequence at one end of the junction differs from germline and may be a read error. The chain employs TRBV7-9 and TRBJ2-7, with D perhaps being TRBD1 or TRBD2 (5 bases each). Germline CDR1 SEHNR, CDR2 FQNEAQ (reference sequence). The CDR3 is made up of 15 amino acids. CDR3 sequence reads: CVSSLVPGRTYEQYF. DNA of the CDR3: TGTGTCAGCAGCTTAGTACCGGGGCGGACCTACGAGCAGTACTTC.

The chain recombines TRBV7-2 with TRBJ2-3; D is undetermined. The CDR3 spans 13 residues. Germline-derived CDR1 and CDR2 are SGHTA and FQGNSA. V gave up 5 bases and J gave up 5 bases, with 11 bases separating them. The CDR3 reads CASSVGYKDTQYF. In nucleotides, the CDR3 is TGTGCCAGCAGCGTAGGATACAAAGATACGCAGTATTTT. The full variable domain, its missing parts supplied by reference TRBV7-2 and TRBJ2-3, is GAGVSQSPSNKVTEKGKDVELRCDPISGHTALYWYRQSLGQGLEFLIYFQGNSAPDKSGLPSDRFSAERTGGSVSTLTIQRTQQEDSAVYLCASSVGYKDTQYFGPGTRLTVL.

This clonotype has a handful of counts. The V call is TRBV5-6, the J call TRBJ2-1; no reliable D call. The CDR3 totals 15 residues. V lost 4 bases to trimming and J lost 3 bases, with 14 bases between them. Looked up from germline, CDR1 is SGHDT and CDR2 is YYEEEE. CDR3 bases: TGTGCCAGCAGCGCCACTACCACCTACTACAATGAGCAGTTCTTC. The encoded protein is CASSATTTYYNEQFF.